The rows below give T cell receptor beta chains drawn from one sample of a study of early T cells in non-severe SARS-CoV-2 infection. MiXCR was run by TCRdb on the 5' RACE reads, yielding one entry per CDR3 protein. Here the sample spans nearly 60,000 distinct CDR3 sequences, roughly an eighth being singletons. Source material: whole blood. These receptors came from an adult who was a healthcare worker with PCR-confirmed SARS-CoV-2 infection or an uninfected control (not recorded which). Both conserved end residues are part of each CDR3. Fields, in order: J gene, clone size, D gene, V gene, CDR3 protein, CDR3 DNA. A D gene is named only where the DNA matches it firmly. Expanded clones get a size class; other rows say once, few or many, or leave the size out.

J gene: TRBJ1-6; clone size: few; D gene: TRBD1; V gene: TRBV5-1; CDR3 protein: CASSLGHPGTELTLHF; CDR3 DNA: TGCGCCAGCAGCTTGGGCCATCCCGGGACAGAACTTACCCTCCACTTT
J gene: TRBJ1-2; clone size: -; D gene: -; V gene: TRBV20-1; CDR3 protein: CSARDVGTSYGYTF; CDR3 DNA: TGCAGTGCTAGAGATGTCGGAACCTCCTATGGCTACACCTTC
J gene: TRBJ2-1; clone size: many; D gene: -; V gene: TRBV3-2; CDR3 protein: CASSHLLVHSYNEQFF; CDR3 DNA: TGTGCCAGCAGCCACTTACTAGTACACTCCTACAATGAGCAGTTCTTC
J gene: TRBJ2-1; clone size: few; D gene: TRBD2; V gene: TRBV20-1; CDR3 protein: CSARGTSGVGGQFF; CDR3 DNA: TGCAGTGCTAGAGGGACTAGCGGGGTTGGTGGACAGTTCTTC
J gene: TRBJ2-7; clone size: many; D gene: TRBD1; V gene: TRBV20-1; CDR3 protein: CSARTGIGVSYEQYF; CDR3 DNA: TGCAGTGCCCGGACAGGGATCGGGGTTTCCTACGAGCAGTACTTC
J gene: TRBJ2-5; clone size: few; D gene: TRBD2; V gene: TRBV28; CDR3 protein: CASSLGFGSGLQETQYF; CDR3 DNA: TGTGCCAGCAGTTTAGGGTTTGGTAGCGGGTTACAAGAGACCCAGTACTTC
J gene: TRBJ2-1; clone size: many; D gene: TRBD1; V gene: TRBV15; CDR3 protein: CATSRDGQGSEQFF; CDR3 DNA: TGTGCCACCAGCAGAGATGGACAGGGCAGTGAGCAGTTCTTC
J gene: TRBJ1-1; clone size: many; D gene: TRBD1; V gene: TRBV30; CDR3 protein: CAWRRGQNTEAFF; CDR3 DNA: TGTGCCTGGCGGAGGGGGCAGAACACTGAAGCTTTCTTT
J gene: TRBJ2-3; clone size: few; D gene: -; V gene: TRBV7-9; CDR3 protein: CASSFGHRGTVTSTDTQYF; CDR3 DNA: TGTGCCAGCAGCTTCGGTCACCGGGGGACAGTTACTAGCACAGATACGCAGTATTTT
J gene: TRBJ2-7; clone size: many; D gene: -; V gene: TRBV7-9; CDR3 protein: CASSGDVPTEQYF; CDR3 DNA: TGTGCCAGCAGTGGTGACGTACCTACGGAGCAGTACTTC
J gene: TRBJ2-1; clone size: many; D gene: -; V gene: TRBV10-1; CDR3 protein: CASSGGEIYNEQFF; CDR3 DNA: TGCGCCAGCAGTGGAGGGGAAATCTACAATGAGCAGTTCTTC
J gene: TRBJ1-1; clone size: many; D gene: TRBD1; V gene: TRBV28; CDR3 protein: CASSLGQMNTEAFF; CDR3 DNA: TGTGCCAGCAGTCTGGGACAGATGAACACTGAAGCTTTCTTT
J gene: TRBJ2-1; clone size: many; D gene: TRBD1; V gene: TRBV4-3; CDR3 protein: CASSSDRGAWNEQFF; CDR3 DNA: TGCGCCAGCAGCTCTGACAGGGGGGCTTGGAATGAGCAGTTCTTC
J gene: TRBJ1-1; clone size: few; D gene: -; V gene: TRBV27; CDR3 protein: CASSSRTVNTEAFF; CDR3 DNA: TGTGCCAGCAGTTCCCGGACAGTTAACACTGAAGCTTTCTTT
J gene: TRBJ2-1; clone size: few; D gene: TRBD1; V gene: TRBV5-4; CDR3 protein: CASSSGTGGPREQFF; CDR3 DNA: TGTGCCAGCAGCTCCGGGACAGGGGGTCCGCGGGAGCAGTTCTTC
J gene: TRBJ1-2; clone size: -; D gene: TRBD1; V gene: TRBV11-2; CDR3 protein: CASSSTGATYGYTF; CDR3 DNA: TGTGCCAGCAGCTCCACAGGGGCGACCTATGGCTACACCTTC
J gene: TRBJ2-2; clone size: few; D gene: -; V gene: TRBV7-2; CDR3 protein: CASSLTLRGYTGELFF; CDR3 DNA: TGTGCCAGCAGCTTAACCCTGCGGGGTTACACCGGGGAGCTGTTTTTT
J gene: TRBJ2-7; clone size: -; D gene: -; V gene: TRBV5-4; CDR3 protein: CASTIGGDFGEQYF; CDR3 DNA: TGTGCCAGCACCATCGGGGGAGATTTCGGGGAGCAGTACTTC
J gene: TRBJ2-1; clone size: few; D gene: TRBD2; V gene: TRBV11-2; CDR3 protein: CASSSPERGAPKTYNEQFF; CDR3 DNA: TGTGCCAGCAGCTCCCCTGAGCGGGGGGCCCCGAAAACATACAATGAGCAGTTCTTC
J gene: TRBJ2-1; clone size: few; D gene: -; V gene: TRBV12-5; CDR3 protein: CASGLEAFEQFF; CDR3 DNA: TGTGCTAGTGGTTTGGAAGCGTTTGAGCAGTTCTTC
J gene: TRBJ2-7; clone size: many; D gene: -; V gene: TRBV18; CDR3 protein: CASSTTGYSEQYF; CDR3 DNA: TGTGCCAGCTCCACCACAGGGTACTCCGAGCAGTACTTC
J gene: TRBJ2-2; clone size: few; D gene: -; V gene: TRBV7-9; CDR3 protein: CASSAGLFGELFF; CDR3 DNA: TGTGCCAGCAGCGCTGGACTTTTCGGGGAGCTGTTTTTT
J gene: TRBJ2-5; clone size: many; D gene: TRBD2; V gene: TRBV14; CDR3 protein: CASSPLAGGPAETQYF; CDR3 DNA: TGTGCCAGCAGCCCGCTAGCGGGAGGGCCGGCAGAGACCCAGTACTTC
J gene: TRBJ1-5; clone size: -; D gene: TRBD1; V gene: TRBV28; CDR3 protein: CASSLGQGSQPQHF; CDR3 DNA: TGTGCCAGCAGTTTAGGACAGGGGAGTCAGCCCCAGCATTTT
J gene: TRBJ1-1; clone size: -; D gene: -; V gene: TRBV6-6; CDR3 protein: CASSSQVEAFF; CDR3 DNA: TGTGCCAGCAGTTCACAGGTTGAAGCTTTCTTT
J gene: TRBJ1-2; clone size: -; D gene: -; V gene: TRBV18; CDR3 protein: CASSPTGENGYTF; CDR3 DNA: TGTGCCAGCTCACCCACCGGGGAAAATGGCTACACCTTC
J gene: TRBJ2-3; clone size: -; D gene: -; V gene: TRBV5-6; CDR3 protein: CASSFRPAYTQYF; CDR3 DNA: TGTGCCAGCAGCTTCAGGCCCGCATATACGCAGTATTTT
J gene: TRBJ2-7; clone size: -; D gene: -; V gene: TRBV30; CDR3 protein: CAWSPPRAIYEQYF; CDR3 DNA: TGTGCCTGGAGTCCGCCTAGAGCCATCTACGAGCAGTACTTC
J gene: TRBJ1-2; clone size: many; D gene: TRBD1; V gene: TRBV6-4; CDR3 protein: CASSPRTGGYYGYTF; CDR3 DNA: TGTGCCAGCAGCCCCCGGACAGGGGGATACTATGGCTACACCTTC
J gene: TRBJ2-1; clone size: many; D gene: TRBD2; V gene: TRBV2; CDR3 protein: CASSEGLAGGEQFF; CDR3 DNA: TGTGCCAGCAGTGAGGGACTAGCGGGAGGTGAGCAGTTCTTC
J gene: TRBJ2-1; clone size: few; D gene: TRBD2; V gene: TRBV18; CDR3 protein: CASSPERAGVNNEQFF; CDR3 DNA: TGTGCCAGCTCACCGGAGAGGGCGGGAGTTAACAATGAGCAGTTCTTC
J gene: TRBJ2-2; clone size: -; D gene: -; V gene: TRBV29-1; CDR3 protein: CSGRTAANTGELFF; CDR3 DNA: TGCAGCGGTCGGACAGCCGCGAACACCGGGGAGCTGTTTTTT